The rows below give T cell receptor beta chains drawn from one sample of a study of identical twins. A single record per CDR3 protein comes from TCRdb applying MiXCR to the 5' RACE reads. The table lists about 500,000 distinct CDR3 sequences, roughly 13% of them singletons, with around 0.98% in the top ten. These same records also appear under a second study, on yellow fever vaccine responses in identical twins.

Source material: CD4+ T cells sorted from blood. The receptor source for this set is a woman younger than 35 in good health. Both conserved end residues are trimmed from each CDR3. D genes are given only for firm matches.

J | V | D | CDR3
TRBJ1-5 | TRBV6-1 | - | ASRWGQNSNQPQH
TRBJ2-1 | TRBV4-3 | - | ASSQYLTLSANNEQF
TRBJ2-5 | TRBV9 | - | ASSGGAGGTETQY
TRBJ2-7 | TRBV18 | - | ASSPLPRGHLDEQY
TRBJ2-1 | TRBV2 | TRBD1 | ASSKPGQGGDEQF
TRBJ2-1 | TRBV2 | TRBD2 | ASSEENSGGNEQF
TRBJ2-3 | TRBV20-1 | - | SARLAGADTQY
TRBJ2-5 | TRBV5-1 | - | ASGQAGHAKETQY
TRBJ2-3 | TRBV23-1 | TRBD2 | ASSQSGGGRGLQDTQY
TRBJ2-1 | TRBV5-1 | TRBD1 | ASSWATGAYNEQF
TRBJ2-2 | TRBV6-9 | TRBD2 | ASSPRLAGVPSGELF
TRBJ2-5 | TRBV11-1 | TRBD2 | ASSRGLAGGRLQETQY
TRBJ2-5 | TRBV5-4 | - | ASSLRSLGQETQY
TRBJ2-7 | TRBV18 | TRBD1 | ASSPPTTGAYEQY
TRBJ2-3 | TRBV5-1 | - | ASRKSHSSTDTQY
TRBJ2-5 | TRBV7-2 | TRBD2 | ASSLVASAGGAQTQY
TRBJ2-7 | TRBV5-1 | TRBD1 | ASSRTPGQAPEQY
TRBJ2-2 | TRBV2 | - | ASSKLRDPGELF
TRBJ2-5 | TRBV2 | - | ASALAETQY
TRBJ2-1 | TRBV4-3 | - | ASSQEGQPNEQF
TRBJ2-2 | TRBV3-1 | - | ATEQGQKRTGELF
TRBJ2-2 | TRBV29-1 | - | SVDEGNTGELF
TRBJ2-1 | TRBV7-2 | TRBD2 | ASSLDAREGNEQF
TRBJ1-2 | TRBV5-1 | TRBD1 | ASSGTANYGYT
TRBJ2-7 | TRBV30 | - | AWSRQYEQY
TRBJ2-5 | TRBV5-1 | TRBD2 | ASSLGDAGGQETQY
TRBJ2-3 | TRBV4-3 | TRBD2 | ASSQALIAGVSPDTQY
TRBJ2-4 | TRBV3-1 | - | ASSSPAGIQY
TRBJ2-7 | TRBV7-8 | - | ASSSYRTDWD
TRBJ1-5 | TRBV2 | - | ASRGVYSNQPQH
TRBJ2-7 | TRBV6-2/TRBV6-3 | - | ASSTDSPEQY
TRBJ2-1 | TRBV3-1 | - | ASSQKRSNEQF
TRBJ1-2 | TRBV27 | - | ASSLLGQSRYGYT
TRBJ1-2 | TRBV5-1 | - | ASSSGAGPGYGYT
TRBJ2-5 | TRBV5-1 | TRBD2 | ASELAGGPQETQY
TRBJ2-3 | TRBV5-1 | TRBD1 | ASNLRGLVTDTQY
TRBJ2-1 | TRBV29-1 | - | SVDGGGEQF
TRBJ2-1 | TRBV3-1 | - | ASSEHGVGNEQF
TRBJ2-7 | TRBV20-1 | - | SAPGTAYEQY
TRBJ2-6 | TRBV11-2 | TRBD1 | ASSLVGQGSTGANVLT
TRBJ2-7 | TRBV2 | - | ASSEVVYEQY
TRBJ2-3 | TRBV2 | TRBD2 | ASSSGRRYPDTQY